This T cell receptor beta chain was captured by sequencing in a study of blood T cell repertoires in COVID-19. Whole-study context: Sample material is recorded as cDNA or gDNA derived from T cells, B-cell-depleted T cells, or PBMCs.

The CDR3 sequence is 14 residues long. The germline V gene encodes CDR1 SQVTM and CDR2 ANQGSEA. V was cut by 3 bases and J by 0 bases, with 9 bases left in between. TCRdb's table, derived via immunoSEQ multiplex PCR, lists solely in-frame clones and lacks some. There are some 280,000 clones in the sample; around four fifths occur only once, and around 4.2% lies in the top ten. The J gene is TRBJ1-3, the V gene TRBV29-1; no reliable D call. The sequence was obtained from a woman aged 45-59 years with active or convalescent COVID-19. Sequencing was done on a sample of peripheral blood. As DNA, the CDR3 is TGCAGCGTTGAGTCCGCTAGCTCTGGAAACACCATATATTTT. Its protein is CSVESASSGNTIYF.